A single sample gave rise to the 10 T cell receptor beta chains below, sequenced in a study of OX40 agonist ivuxolimab in advanced cancers. Sequencing was performed with immunoSEQ multiplex PCR; in TCRdb, only in-frame clones are kept and a portion is missing. The data contain about 89,000 clones, about nine tenths of them singletons. The source material was CD4+ or CD8+ T cells sorted from blood, sampled in a trial of the OX40 agonist ivuxolimab. Receptors originate from an adult with an advanced solid tumor such as melanoma, head and neck, liver or kidney cancer.

The chain is built from TRBV18 and TRBJ1-4; D unresolved. Germline V gene lookup returns CDR1 KGHSH and CDR2 LQKENI. The CDR3 is 15 amino acids. The germline V and J ends were trimmed by 1 base and 2 bases, with 8 bases remaining between them. The CDR3 sequence is CASSPLGKTNEKLFF. The CDR3 DNA is TGTGCCAGCTCACCACTTGGAAAGACTAATGAAAAACTGTTTTTT.

The chain is built from TRBV7-2 and TRBJ2-5; 7 positions match TRBD1. Germline V CDR1 and CDR2: SGHTA, FQGNSA. The trim removed 2 bases at V and 4 bases at J, leaving 4 bases unmatched. The length of the CDR3 is 14 residues. CDR3 amino acids: CASSLSTGAETQYF. CDR3 nucleotides: TGTGCCAGCAGCTTAAGTACAGGGGCAGAGACCCAGTACTTC.

The chain is built from TRBV7-2 and TRBJ2-7; D may be TRBD1 (6 bases). V lost 1 base, J lost 5 bases, and 12 bases lay in between. The CDR3 contains 14 residues. Germline V CDR1 and CDR2: SGHTA, FQGNSA. In nucleotides, the CDR3 is TGTGCCAGCAGCTTAGGGTTACAGGGCCACGAGCAGTACTTC. Translated: CASSLGLQGHEQYF.

This chain joins TRBV19 and TRBJ1-5; no clear D gene. Germline loops: CDR1 LNHDA, CDR2 SQIVND (reference sequence). The CDR3 contains 9 residues. The V and J ends lost 7 bases and 13 bases respectively, with 8 bases between them. The chain's CDR3 is CASTHRQHF. CDR3 DNA: TGTGCCAGTACCCACCGGCAGCATTTT.

J is TRBJ1-2 and V is TRBV25-1; no clear D. The germline V gene encodes CDR1 MGHDK and CDR2 SYGVNS. The CDR3 is made up of 15 amino acids. Between the trimmed V and J ends, which lost 3 bases and 1 base, there was a span of 12 bases. The CDR3 DNA sequence: TGTGCCAGCAGTGAGATCCGCGGGGATAACTATGGCTACACCTTC. Translation gives CASSEIRGDNYGYTF.

The gene calls are TRBV18 and TRBJ2-2; D is unclear. CDR1 is KGHSH and CDR2 is LQKENI in the germline V gene. The length of the CDR3 is 16 residues. V dropped 2 bases and J dropped 4 bases, with 14 bases sitting between them. As DNA, the CDR3 is TGTGCCAGCTCACCATCCGACCGCATATCCACCGGGGAGCTGTTTTTT. It specifies CASSPSDRISTGELFF.

V is TRBV6-5 and J is TRBJ2-3, with D possibly matching TRBD2 (7 bases). Germline CDR1 reads MNHEY; CDR2 reads SVGAGI. This CDR3 has 15 amino acids. Trimming left V 0 bases short and J 4 bases short, with 11 bases between. Here the CDR3 reads CASSYSLGGADTQYF. CDR3 bases: TGTGCCAGCAGTTACTCGTTAGGGGGGGCAGATACGCAGTATTTT.

This clone was counted once. The rearrangement links TRBV29-1 to TRBJ1-3, with TRBD1 identical over 9 bases. J was trimmed by 4 bases and V by 8 bases; bases with no gene match: 6. CDR3 size: 13 residues. Germline V gene data show CDR1 as SQVTM and CDR2 as ANQGSEA. Written as DNA, the CDR3 is TGCAGCTATGGGACAGGGACCGGAAACACCATATATTTT. Its protein is CSYGTGTGNTIYF.

The chain joins TRBV5-1 to TRBJ1-1; D not resolved. Germline V CDR1 and CDR2: SGHRS, YFSETQ. V gave up 4 bases and J gave up 0 bases, with 7 bases separating them. The CDR3 consists of 13 residues. CDR3 in DNA: TGCGCCAGCAGCCCCGCAGTGAACACTGAAGCTTTCTTT. This encodes CASSPAVNTEAFF.

This sequence joins TRBV9 and TRBJ2-3; TRBD2 aligns across 7 bases. Trimming cost V 0 bases and J 4 bases; bases outside gene matches: 8. CDR1 SGDLS and CDR2 YYNGEE come from the germline V gene. This CDR3 region has 16 residues. This CDR3 reads CASSVATGGRADTQYF. The CDR3 DNA sequence: TGTGCCAGCAGCGTAGCTACGGGGGGTAGGGCAGATACGCAGTATTTT.